The following is a T cell receptor beta chain sequence with its context. Generated by immunoSEQ multiplex PCR, the TCRdb table keeps only in-frame clones and is missing some. Among some 120,000 clones listed, 85% to 90% were seen once. The source of the sample is a study of blood T cell repertoires in COVID-19. V gave up 4 bases and J gave up 7 bases; unmatched junction bases: 5. The CDR3 is 15 residues long. The germline CDR1 and CDR2 sequences are SGHNT and YYREEE (reference sequence). The chain employs TRBV5-4 and TRBJ2-1; 13 bases agree with TRBD2. The TCR was taken from a human donor in a cohort sampled during active COVID-19. Input material: peripheral blood. The CDR3 sequence is CASSLLAGGPNEQFF. CDR3 DNA: TGTGCCAGCAGCCTACTAGCGGGGGGGCCTAATGAGCAGTTCTTC.